Included here is one T cell receptor beta chain sequence, with context. The data belong to a study of shared clonotypes between healthy human individuals. Study in general: Each donor's CD8 memory used one plate, CD8 naive two, each CD4 subset three.

An assay was performed, and its level was deep. The repertoire was sequenced with immunoSEQ multiplex PCR; TCRdb's copy has only in-frame clones and lacks some. The table has about 2.4 million clones, approximately 92% seen once. The germline V and J ends were trimmed by 4 bases and 4 bases, with 18 bases remaining between them. From germline, CDR1 is SGHDT and CDR2 YYEEEE. The CDR3 consists of 15 residues. This TCR was recovered from a man between 18 and 35 years old in good health. The chain has TRBV5-6 and TRBJ2-7, with D perhaps given as TRBD1 or TRBD2 (5 bases each). The sample consisted of naive CD4+ T cells sorted from blood. Subset: CD45RA+ positively selected. As DNA, the CDR3 is TGTGCCAGCAGCCCGGGGCTAGGTGGCTTGTACGAGCAGTACTTC. Translated: CASSPGLGGLYEQYF.